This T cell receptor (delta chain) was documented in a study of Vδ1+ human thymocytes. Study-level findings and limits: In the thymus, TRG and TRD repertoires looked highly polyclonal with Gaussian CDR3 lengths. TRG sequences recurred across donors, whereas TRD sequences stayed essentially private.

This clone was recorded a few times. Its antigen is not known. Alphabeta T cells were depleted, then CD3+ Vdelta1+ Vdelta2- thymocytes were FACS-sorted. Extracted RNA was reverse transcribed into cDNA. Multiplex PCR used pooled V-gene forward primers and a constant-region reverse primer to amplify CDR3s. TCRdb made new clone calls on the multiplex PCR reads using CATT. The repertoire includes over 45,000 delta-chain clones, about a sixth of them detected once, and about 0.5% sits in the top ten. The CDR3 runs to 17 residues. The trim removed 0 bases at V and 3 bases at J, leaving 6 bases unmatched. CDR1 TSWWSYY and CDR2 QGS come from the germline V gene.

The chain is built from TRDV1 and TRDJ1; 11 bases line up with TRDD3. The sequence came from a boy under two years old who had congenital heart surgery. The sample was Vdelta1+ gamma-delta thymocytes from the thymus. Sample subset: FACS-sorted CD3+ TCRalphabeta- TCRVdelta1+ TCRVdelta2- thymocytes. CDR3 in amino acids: CALGELTGGYRSDKLIF. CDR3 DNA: TGTGCTCTTGGGGAACTCACTGGGGGATATAGGTCCGATAAACTCATCTTT.